The text below deals with one T cell receptor (beta chain). Its antigen is as yet unknown. The length of the CDR3 is 16 residues. Losses at the gene ends were 3 bases for V and 6 bases for J; bases not matched to a gene: 7. CDR1 and CDR2 (germline): SEHNR, FQNEAQ (reference sequence). This entry is derived from a study of identical twins. cDNA carried unique molecular identifiers, and a universal primer site was added by template switching. TCRdb analysed the 5' RACE reads with MiXCR anew, one entry per CDR3 protein. The sample holds approximately 300,000 distinct CDR3 sequences, roughly 9.7% seen once. Regarding the study as a whole: In drawing conclusions, the study used cross-sectional statistical analysis and did not follow the same donors. With monozygotic twins, out-of-frame TCR alpha sharing exceeded what models estimated.

These data were also reused for a study on yellow fever vaccine responses in identical twins.

The receptor was isolated from a woman aged 18-35 years in good health. The sequenced sample consisted of CD8+ T cells sorted from blood. The chain is built from TRBV7-9 and TRBJ2-7, with 14 bases fitting TRBD2. CDR3 bases: TGTGCCAGCAGCTTGGGACCGGGACTAGCGGGAGTCGAGCAGTACTTC. Its protein product is CASSLGPGLAGVEQYF.